This TCR beta chain was captured by sequencing in a study of T cell responses to AZD1222 COVID-19 vaccine. Study as a whole: Pooled together were second doses at about 4 or about 12 weeks. General study results and limits: White British people made up most donors, females outnumbered males, and clonal diversity was possibly underestimated. Two AZD1222 doses significantly raised spike-specific TCR breadth and depth over controls.

The table came from immunoSEQ multiplex PCR; TCRdb's copy has only in-frame clones and leaves some out. The repertoire consists of about 160,000 clones, with about nine tenths occurring once and the leading ten covering roughly 1.6%. For this clone: Its antigen is still unknown.

CDR1 SEHNR and CDR2 FQNEAQ come from the germline V gene (reference sequence). The V gene lost 1 base and the J gene lost 0 bases, with 12 bases spanning the gap. The CDR3 extends over 16 amino acids. The sample consisted of peripheral blood, taken on day 0 of AZD1222 vaccination. This chain uses TRBV7-9 with TRBJ1-2, with unresolved D. The receptor was isolated from an adult in good health. The CDR3 DNA follows: TGTGCCAGCAGCTTAGGCCCCGGGCATACTAACTATGGCTACACCTTC. This encodes CASSLGPGHTNYGYTF.